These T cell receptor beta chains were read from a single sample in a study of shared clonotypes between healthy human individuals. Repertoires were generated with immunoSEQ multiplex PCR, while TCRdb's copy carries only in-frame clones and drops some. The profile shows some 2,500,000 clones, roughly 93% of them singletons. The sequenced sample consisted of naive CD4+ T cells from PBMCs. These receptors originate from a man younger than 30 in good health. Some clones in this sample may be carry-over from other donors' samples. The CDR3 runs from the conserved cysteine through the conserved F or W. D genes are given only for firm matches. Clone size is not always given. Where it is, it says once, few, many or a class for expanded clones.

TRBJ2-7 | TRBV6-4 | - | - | TGTGCCAGCAGGACGTGGTTGGGACTGGGAACCTACGAGCAGTACTTC | CASRTWLGLGTYEQYF
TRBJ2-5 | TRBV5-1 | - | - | TGCGCCAGCAGCTTGGAGACAGCCGAACAAGAGACCCAGTACTTC | CASSLETAEQETQYF
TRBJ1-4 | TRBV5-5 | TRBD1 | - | TGTGCCAGCAGCCGACAGGGCCCTGAGGGAAAACTGTTTTTT | CASSRQGPEGKLFF
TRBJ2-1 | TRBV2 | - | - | TGTGCCAGCCGGGACTCCCACAATGAGCAGTTCTTC | CASRDSHNEQFF
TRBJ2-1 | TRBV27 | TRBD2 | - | TGTGCCAGCATTCGGACTAGCGGAAACAATTACAATGAGCAGTTCTTC | CASIRTSGNNYNEQFF
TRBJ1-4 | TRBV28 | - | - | TGTGCCAGCAGCCCAAGGCTGCTTCCAAATGAAAAACTGTTTTTT | CASSPRLLPNEKLFF
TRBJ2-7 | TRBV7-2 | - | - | TGTGCCAGCAGCCCGAGTACCCGCGAGTCGAGCTCCTACGAGCAGTACTTC | CASSPSTRESSSYEQYF
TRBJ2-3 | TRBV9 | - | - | TGTGCCAGCAGCGCCCGACCCGGAGTCCTTAGCACAGATACGCAGTATTTT | CASSARPGVLSTDTQYF
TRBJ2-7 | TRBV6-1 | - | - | TGTGCCAGCAGTGATCTTAGGGGAACGGGAGCTAATGAGCAGTACTTC | CASSDLRGTGANEQYF
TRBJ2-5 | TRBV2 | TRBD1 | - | TGTGCCAGCAGCAGGGACAGGGTAGAAGAGACCCAGTACTTC | CASSRDRVEETQYF
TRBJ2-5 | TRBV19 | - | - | TGTGCCAGTAGTACTCAACGTGGTGAGACCCAGTACTTC | CASSTQRGETQYF
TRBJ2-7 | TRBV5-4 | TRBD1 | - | TGTGCCAGCAGCTTGGGCGGACAGGACGAGCAGTACTTC | CASSLGGQDEQYF
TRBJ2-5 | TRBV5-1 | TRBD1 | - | TGCGCCAGCAGCTCGGGACAGTTGGAGACCCAGTACTTC | CASSSGQLETQYF
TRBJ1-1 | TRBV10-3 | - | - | TGTGCCATGCAGGGAATGGAGAACACTGAAGCTTTCTTT | CAMQGMENTEAFF
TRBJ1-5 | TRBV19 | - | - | TGTGCCAGTAGTATTTCTGCGGGGAGCTATAGCAATCAGCCCCAGCATTTT | CASSISAGSYSNQPQHF
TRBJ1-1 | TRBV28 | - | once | TGTGCCATCGGACGCAGGAGATCGAACACTGAAGCTTTCTTT | CAIGRRRSNTEAFF
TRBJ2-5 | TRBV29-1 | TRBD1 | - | TGCAGCGCCAACGTGGACAGGGTCCGGCAAGAGACCCAGTACTTC | CSANVDRVRQETQYF
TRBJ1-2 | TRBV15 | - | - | TGTGCCACCAGCAGAGATATATTGGAGCTAAACTATGGCTACACCTTC | CATSRDILELNYGYTF
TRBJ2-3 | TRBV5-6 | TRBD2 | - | TGTGCCAGCAGCACTAGCGGGGATGCAGATACGCAGTATTTT | CASSTSGDADTQYF
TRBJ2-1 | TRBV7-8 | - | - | TGTGCCAGCAGCTTAGTGGTAGGGGGGAGCGAGCAGTTCTTC | CASSLVVGGSEQFF
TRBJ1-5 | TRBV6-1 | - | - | TGTGCCAGCGGTTGGGGAGGAAATCAGCCCCAGCATTTT | CASGWGGNQPQHF
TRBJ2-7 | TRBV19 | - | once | TGTGCCAGTAGTCTTCAGGGGGGGGAAGCCTTCTACGAGCAGTACTTC | CASSLQGGEAFYEQYF
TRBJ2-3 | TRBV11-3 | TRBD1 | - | TGTGCCAGCAGCTTAGGGGACAGAGCCCTCAGTGTCACAGATACGCAGTATTTT | CASSLGDRALSVTDTQYF
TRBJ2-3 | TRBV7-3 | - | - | TGTGCCAGCAGACAACAGGGAGCAGATACGCAGTATTTT | CASRQQGADTQYF
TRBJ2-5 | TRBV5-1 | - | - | TGCGCCAGCAGCCCATTCGGAGAGACCCAGTACTTC | CASSPFGETQYF
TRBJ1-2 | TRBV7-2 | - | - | TGTGCCAGCAGCTTAGGTTTAGGAAACTATGGCTACACCTTC | CASSLGLGNYGYTF
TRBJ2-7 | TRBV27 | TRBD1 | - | TGTGCCAGCAGTCCCCAACCGGGGACAGGGGTATACGAGCAGTACTTC | CASSPQPGTGVYEQYF
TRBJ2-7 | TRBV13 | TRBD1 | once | TGTGCCAGCAGCTACAGACAGGGGGCGGGCGAGCAGTACTTC | CASSYRQGAGEQYF
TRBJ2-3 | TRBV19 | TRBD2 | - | TGTGCCAGTAGTACCCGGACTAGTAGGGCTACAGATACGCAGTATTTT | CASSTRTSRATDTQYF
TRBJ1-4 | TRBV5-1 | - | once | TGCGCCAGCAGCTTGGACACCCTCCGCGGGGAAAAACTGTTTTTT | CASSLDTLRGEKLFF
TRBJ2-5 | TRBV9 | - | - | TGTGCCAGCAGCGTAACGGGGGACCGTTGGGAGACCCAGTACTTC | CASSVTGDRWETQYF
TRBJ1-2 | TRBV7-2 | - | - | TGTGCCAGCAGCTCCTCGTTAGTTGGCTACACCTTC | CASSSSLVGYTF
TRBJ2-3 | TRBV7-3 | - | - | TGTGCCAGCAGCCCCGTAGGGAGGGGGAAGAGCACAGATACGCAGTATTTT | CASSPVGRGKSTDTQYF
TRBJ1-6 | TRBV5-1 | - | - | TGCGCCAGCGCTCTGGTTTTCTCCCAGAGGTCCGACTCACCCCTCCACTTT | CASALVFSQRSDSPLHF
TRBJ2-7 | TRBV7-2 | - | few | TGTGCCAGCAGCCCTCGGACGGGGAGCTCCTACGAGCAGTACTTC | CASSPRTGSSYEQYF
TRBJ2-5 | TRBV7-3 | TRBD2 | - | TGTGCCAGCAGCCCCGGGACTAGAGGAGAGACCCAGTACTTC | CASSPGTRGETQYF
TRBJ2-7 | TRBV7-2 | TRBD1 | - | TGTGCCAGCAGGCCAGCCCGGGACAGGGGCTACGAGCAGTACTTC | CASRPARDRGYEQYF
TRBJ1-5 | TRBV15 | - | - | TGTGCCACCAGCAGCCCCATCGGGGGGGAGAGCAATCAGCCCCAGCATTTT | CATSSPIGGESNQPQHF
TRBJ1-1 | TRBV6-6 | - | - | TGTGCCAGCATTCCCGGGGGCAGGGGAGACTACACTGAAGCTTTCTTT | CASIPGGRGDYTEAFF
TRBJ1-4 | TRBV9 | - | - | TGTGCCAGCAGCCCGAAAGACGCGGGCGGTGAAAAACTGTTTTTT | CASSPKDAGGEKLFF
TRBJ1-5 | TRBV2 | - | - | TGTGCCAGCAGTCGGACACCGTATAGCAATCAGCCCCAGCATTTT | CASSRTPYSNQPQHF
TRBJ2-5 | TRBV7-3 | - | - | TGTGCCAGCAGCTTGGGGTTGGGAGCCGGATACCAAGAGACCCAGTACTTC | CASSLGLGAGYQETQYF
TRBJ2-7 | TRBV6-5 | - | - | TGTGCCAGCAGTTACTCTTGGGGGTTCAGCTCCTACGAGCAGTACTTC | CASSYSWGFSSYEQYF
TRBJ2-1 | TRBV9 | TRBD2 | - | TGTGCCAGCAGCGCCGAGGGACTAGCGGGTTTGGGTGAGCAGTTCTTC | CASSAEGLAGLGEQFF
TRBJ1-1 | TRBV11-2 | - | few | TGTGCCACCCTGATTTACGGCACTGAAGCTTTCTTT | CATLIYGTEAFF
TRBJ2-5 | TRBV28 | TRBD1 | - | TGTGCCAGCAAGGGGGACAGAGATTATATGGAGACCCAGTACTTC | CASKGDRDYMETQYF
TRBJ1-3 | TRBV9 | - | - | TGTGCCAGCAGCGCCGGGAGAACTGGAAACACCATATATTTT | CASSAGRTGNTIYF
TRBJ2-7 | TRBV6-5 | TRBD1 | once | TGTGCCAGCAGTTACTCTTCCGGGACAGGGGGAGGTGAGCAGTACTTC | CASSYSSGTGGGEQYF
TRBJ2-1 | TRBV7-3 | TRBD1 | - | TGTGCCAGCAGCTTAAATCCTCAGGGGGCAGGGTCCTACAATGAGCAGTTCTTC | CASSLNPQGAGSYNEQFF
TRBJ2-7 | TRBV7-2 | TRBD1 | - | TGTGCCAGCAGCTTAGAGGGGGCAAGCGAGCAGTACTTC | CASSLEGASEQYF
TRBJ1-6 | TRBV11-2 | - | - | TGTGCCAGCAGCTTGGTGAGGAGGGCTAATTCACCCCTCCACTTT | CASSLVRRANSPLHF
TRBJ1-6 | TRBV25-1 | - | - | TGTGCCAGCAGTGAATCTCTGGGTTCCCAGTCACCCCTCCACTTT | CASSESLGSQSPLHF
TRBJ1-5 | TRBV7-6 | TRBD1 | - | TGTGCCAGCAGCGCCATAGGGGGCAAGAGCAATCAGCCCCAGCATTTT | CASSAIGGKSNQPQHF
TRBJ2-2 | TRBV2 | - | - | TGTGCCAGCAGACTAGACAGAACCGGGGAGCTGTTTTTT | CASRLDRTGELFF
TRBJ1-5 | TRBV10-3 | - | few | TGTGCCATCAGTGACAGTCCAGGGAATCAGCCCCAGCATTTT | CAISDSPGNQPQHF
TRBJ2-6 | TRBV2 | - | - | TGTGCCAGCAGTCCGCGACCGGAGAAGTGGTCCGGGACACAGGTATCTGGGGCCAACGTCCTGACTTTC | CASSPRPEKWSGTQVSGANVLTF
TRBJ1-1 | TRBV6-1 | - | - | TGTGCCAGCAGAATCTGGGGAGTACAGGGCTTTGGAGCTTTCTTT | CASRIWGVQGFGAFF